This section outlines one T cell receptor (beta chain) sequence together with its context. Its antigen is unidentified. The data are from a study of cytomegalovirus exposure and HLA in healthy donors. Study in general: Early released data comprised about 84 million unique TCRs from HLA-typed donors. General observations from the study: The presence/absence work took it that sequencing depth was about the same across donors.

PCR amplification relied on 60 Vbeta primers (plus 13 Jbeta primers). Method: immunoSEQ multiplex PCR; TCRdb's copy keeps in-frame clones and lacks some. This table holds 180,000 or so clones, roughly 77% found once. This receptor was identified in a woman aged 25 to 39 in good health and CMV-seronegative. Sequencing input: PBMCs.

The CDR3 spells CASSIDSGGGETQYF. The CDR3 bases are TGTGCCAGCAGCATCGATAGCGGGGGAGGGGAGACCCAGTACTTC. J is TRBJ2-5 and V is TRBV7-8, with 9 bases identical to TRBD2. V lost 5 bases to trimming and J lost 5 bases; unmatched junction nucleotides: 9. The CDR3 consists of 15 residues. Germline assignment: CDR1 SGHVS and CDR2 FQNEAQ.